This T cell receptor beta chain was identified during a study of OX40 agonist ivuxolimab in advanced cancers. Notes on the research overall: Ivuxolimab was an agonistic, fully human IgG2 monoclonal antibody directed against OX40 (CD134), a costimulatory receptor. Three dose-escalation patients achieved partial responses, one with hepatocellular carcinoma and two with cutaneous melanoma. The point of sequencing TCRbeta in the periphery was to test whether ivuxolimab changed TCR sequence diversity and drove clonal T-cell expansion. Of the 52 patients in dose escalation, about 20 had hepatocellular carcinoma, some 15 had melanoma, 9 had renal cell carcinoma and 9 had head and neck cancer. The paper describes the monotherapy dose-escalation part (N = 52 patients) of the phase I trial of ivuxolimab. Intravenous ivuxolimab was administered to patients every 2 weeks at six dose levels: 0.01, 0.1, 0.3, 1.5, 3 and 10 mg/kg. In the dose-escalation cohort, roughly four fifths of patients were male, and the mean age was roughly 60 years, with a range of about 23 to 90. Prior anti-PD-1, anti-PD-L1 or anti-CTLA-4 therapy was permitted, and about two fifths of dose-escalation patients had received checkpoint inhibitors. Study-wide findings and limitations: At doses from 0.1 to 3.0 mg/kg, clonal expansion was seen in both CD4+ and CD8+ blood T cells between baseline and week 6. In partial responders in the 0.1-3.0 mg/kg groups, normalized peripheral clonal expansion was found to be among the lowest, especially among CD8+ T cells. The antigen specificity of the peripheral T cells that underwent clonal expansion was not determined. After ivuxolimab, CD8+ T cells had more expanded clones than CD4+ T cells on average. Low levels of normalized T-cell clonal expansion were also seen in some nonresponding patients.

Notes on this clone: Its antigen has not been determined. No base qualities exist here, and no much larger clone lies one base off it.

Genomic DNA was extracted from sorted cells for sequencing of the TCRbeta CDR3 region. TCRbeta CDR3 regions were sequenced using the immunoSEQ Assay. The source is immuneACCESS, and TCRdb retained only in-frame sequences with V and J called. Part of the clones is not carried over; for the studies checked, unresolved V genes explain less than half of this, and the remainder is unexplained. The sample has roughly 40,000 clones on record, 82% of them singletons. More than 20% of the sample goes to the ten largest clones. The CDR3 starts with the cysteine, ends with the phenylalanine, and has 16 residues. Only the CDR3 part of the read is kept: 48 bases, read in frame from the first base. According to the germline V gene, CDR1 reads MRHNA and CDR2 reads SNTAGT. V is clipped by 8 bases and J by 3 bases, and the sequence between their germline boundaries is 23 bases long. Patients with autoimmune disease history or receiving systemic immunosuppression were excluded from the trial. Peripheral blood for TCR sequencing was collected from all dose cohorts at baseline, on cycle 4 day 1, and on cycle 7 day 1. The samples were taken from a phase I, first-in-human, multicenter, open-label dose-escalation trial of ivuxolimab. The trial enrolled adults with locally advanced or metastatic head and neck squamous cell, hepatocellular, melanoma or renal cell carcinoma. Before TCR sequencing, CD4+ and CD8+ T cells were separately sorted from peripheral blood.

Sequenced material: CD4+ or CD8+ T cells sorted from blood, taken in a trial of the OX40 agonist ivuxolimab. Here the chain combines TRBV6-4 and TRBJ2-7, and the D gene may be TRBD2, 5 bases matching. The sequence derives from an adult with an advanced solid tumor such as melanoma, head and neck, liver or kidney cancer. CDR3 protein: CASSSLGVPLLYEQYF. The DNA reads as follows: TGTGCCAGCTCATCCCTCGGGGTACCACTCCTCTACGAGCAGTACTTC.